These T cell receptor beta chains were read from a single sample in a study of blood T cell repertoires in COVID-19. Clones were read by immunoSEQ multiplex PCR, and TCRdb kept only the in-frame ones, dropping some. The data show 150,000 to 200,000 clones, with roughly four fifths seen just once and approximately 10% held by the top ten. Sample: PBMCs or T cells enriched from blood (not recorded which). The receptors originated from a man aged 40-55 years who had recovered from COVID-19. The CDR3 runs from the conserved cysteine through the conserved F or W. Fields, in order: J gene, clone size, V gene, D gene, CDR3 protein, CDR3 DNA. The D gene is left open where the match is weak. Size values are once, few and many counts, or a class for expanded clones, and some rows have none.

TRBJ1-1,NA,TRBV19,NA,CASSRDNPNTEAFF,TGTGCCAGTAGTCGGGACAATCCGAACACTGAAGCTTTCTTT
TRBJ2-3,NA,TRBV9,TRBD1,CASSERDRETDTQYF,TGTGCCAGCAGCGAACGGGACAGGGAAACAGATACGCAGTATTTT
TRBJ2-7,NA,TRBV4-2,NA,CASSQEGQTLTYEQYF,TGTGCCAGCAGCCAAGAAGGACAGACCCTGACCTACGAGCAGTACTTC
TRBJ2-2,NA,TRBV15,TRBD1,CATSIGTGVRPGELFF,TGTGCCACCAGCATCGGAACAGGGGTACGACCGGGGGAGCTGTTTTTT
TRBJ1-1,once,TRBV7-2,NA,CASHARPGRDTEAFF,TGTGCCAGCCACGCCCGTCCCGGGAGGGACACTGAAGCTTTCTTT
TRBJ1-1,NA,TRBV30,NA,CAWSVLGEAEAFF,TGTGCCTGGAGTGTACTGGGGGAGGCTGAAGCTTTCTTT
TRBJ2-2,NA,TRBV10-3,NA,CAISEGGGRIANTGELFF,TGTGCCATCAGTGAGGGTGGCGGCAGAATCGCCAACACCGGGGAGCTGTTTTTT
TRBJ1-4,few,TRBV7-3,NA,CASRGAAPSLNEKLFF,TGTGCCAGCAGGGGGGCAGCCCCGTCACTCAATGAAAAACTGTTTTTT
TRBJ1-2,NA,TRBV5-4,NA,CASSLYTENGYTF,TGTGCCAGCAGCTTGTACACAGAGAATGGCTACACCTTC
TRBJ1-2,NA,TRBV28,NA,CASSPEQFYGYTF,TGTGCCAGCAGTCCGGAACAGTTCTATGGCTACACCTTC
TRBJ2-1,NA,TRBV21-1,NA,CASSKDRQSSSYNEQFF,TGTGCCAGCAGCAAAGATCGACAGTCGAGCTCCTACAATGAGCAGTTCTTC
TRBJ2-1,NA,TRBV25-1,TRBD2,CASSDFRAGEKQFF,TGTGCCAGCAGTGACTTTCGAGCGGGGGAAAAGCAGTTCTTC
TRBJ1-2,once,TRBV7-2,NA,CASSLRDYLVGYTF,TGTGCCAGCAGCTTACGGGATTACCTGGTGGGCTACACCTTC
TRBJ1-1,NA,TRBV19,NA,CASRRGGQRLNTEAFF,TGTGCCAGCCGACGGGGGGGACAAAGATTGAACACTGAAGCTTTCTTT
TRBJ1-2,NA,TRBV3-1/TRBV3-2,NA,CASSQGTAYGYTF,TGTGCCAGCAGCCAAGGGACAGCCTATGGCTACACCTTC
TRBJ2-1,once,TRBV2,NA,CASSEGVPSYNEQFF,TGTGCCAGCAGTGAGGGCGTTCCCTCCTACAATGAGCAGTTCTTC
TRBJ2-5,NA,TRBV18,TRBD2,CASSPPGLADRETQYF,TGTGCCAGCTCACCACCGGGACTAGCTGACCGAGAGACCCAGTACTTC
TRBJ1-1,NA,TRBV2,NA,CASTPGQGNTEAFF,TGTGCCAGCACCCCCGGACAAGGGAACACTGAAGCTTTCTTT
TRBJ2-2,NA,TRBV15,NA,CATSRDQAQVTGELFF,TGTGCCACCAGCAGAGACCAAGCACAGGTCACCGGGGAGCTGTTTTTT
TRBJ1-1,NA,TRBV29-1,NA,CSVERGTNTEAFF,TGCAGCGTTGAGCGGGGCACGAACACTGAAGCTTTCTTT
TRBJ2-3,few,TRBV14,TRBD2,CASSQDFRLAGDSDTQYF,TGTGCCAGCAGCCAAGATTTTCGACTAGCGGGAGATTCAGATACGCAGTATTTT
TRBJ1-2,few,TRBV5-1,NA,CASSLAQGGNGYTF,TGCGCCAGCAGCTTGGCCCAGGGAGGTAATGGCTACACCTTC
TRBJ1-1,once,TRBV5-4,NA,CASSLRGSAEAFF,TGTGCCAGCAGCTTGCGGGGGAGCGCTGAAGCTTTCTTT
TRBJ2-7,NA,TRBV18,TRBD1,CASSPGQGVYEQYF,TGTGCCAGCTCACCGGGACAGGGAGTCTACGAGCAGTACTTC
TRBJ2-3,NA,TRBV28,TRBD2,CASSYSLAGYTDTQYF,TGTGCCAGCAGTTACTCTTTAGCGGGATACACAGATACGCAGTATTTT
TRBJ2-2,NA,TRBV7-8,TRBD1,CASRLLGTANTGELFF,TGTGCCAGCAGACTCCTGGGGACAGCGAACACCGGGGAGCTGTTTTTT
TRBJ2-5,NA,TRBV7-9,NA,CASSLEDYPGHYQETQYF,TGTGCCAGCAGCTTAGAGGATTATCCGGGACACTACCAAGAGACCCAGTACTTC
TRBJ1-2,NA,TRBV10-3,NA,CAISEGPRGGYTF,TGTGCCATCAGTGAGGGCCCCCGGGGTGGCTACACCTTC
TRBJ2-7,once,TRBV7-3,TRBD2,CASSLETVAGGPNSYEQYF,TGTGCCAGCAGCTTGGAGACGGTAGCGGGAGGGCCTAACTCCTACGAGCAGTACTTC
TRBJ2-1,NA,TRBV12-3/TRBV12-4,NA,CASSFPFPNEQFF,TGTGCCAGCAGTTTCCCCTTCCCCAATGAGCAGTTCTTC
TRBJ1-4,NA,TRBV11-1,TRBD1,CASSQQGAIGEKLFF,TGTGCCAGCAGTCAACAGGGGGCAATAGGAGAAAAACTGTTTTTT
TRBJ2-7,NA,TRBV11-2,NA,CASSLYGTPRLYEQYF,TGTGCCAGCAGCTTATACGGGACACCCAGGCTCTACGAGCAGTACTTC
TRBJ1-4,NA,TRBV9,TRBD1,CASSPQGAREKLFF,TGTGCCAGCAGCCCCCAGGGGGCGCGGGAAAAACTGTTTTTT
TRBJ2-7,many,TRBV29-1,NA,CSVGDNPYEQYF,TGCAGCGTTGGGGACAACCCCTACGAGCAGTACTTC
TRBJ2-3,NA,TRBV7-3,TRBD2,CASNLAGGSTDTQYF,TGTGCCAGCAACTTAGCGGGAGGTAGCACAGATACGCAGTATTTT
TRBJ2-7,NA,TRBV4-3,NA,CASSLLMGDNEQYF,TGCGCCAGCAGCCTCTTGATGGGGGACAACGAGCAGTACTTC
TRBJ1-6,NA,TRBV3-1/TRBV3-2,TRBD1,CASSPPGQGNSPLHF,TGTGCCAGCAGCCCGCCGGGACAGGGCAATTCACCCCTCCACTTT
TRBJ2-3,NA,TRBV18,NA,CASSLGRGALADTQYF,TGTGCCAGCTCACTCGGCCGGGGGGCCCTTGCAGATACGCAGTATTTT
TRBJ2-3,NA,TRBV6-2/TRBV6-3,TRBD2,CASSYQASGSHGTQYF,TGTGCCAGCAGTTACCAGGCTAGCGGGAGTCATGGTACGCAGTATTTT
TRBJ2-7,NA,TRBV19,TRBD1,CASSIGQGTSSYEQYF,TGTGCCAGTAGTATAGGACAGGGGACGAGCTCCTACGAGCAGTACTTC
TRBJ2-7,NA,TRBV5-4,TRBD2,CASSLSGRAPYEQYF,TGTGCCAGCAGCTTAAGCGGGAGAGCCCCCTACGAGCAGTACTTC